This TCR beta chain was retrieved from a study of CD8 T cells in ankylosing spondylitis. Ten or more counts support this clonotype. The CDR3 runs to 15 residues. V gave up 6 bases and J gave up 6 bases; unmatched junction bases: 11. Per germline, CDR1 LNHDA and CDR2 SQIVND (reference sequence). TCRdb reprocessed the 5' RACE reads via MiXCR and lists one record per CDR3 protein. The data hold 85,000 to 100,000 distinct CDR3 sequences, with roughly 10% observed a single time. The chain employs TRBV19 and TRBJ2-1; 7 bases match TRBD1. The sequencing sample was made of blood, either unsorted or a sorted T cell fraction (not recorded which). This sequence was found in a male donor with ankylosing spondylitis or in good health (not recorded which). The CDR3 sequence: CASRVDRERGNEQFF. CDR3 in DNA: TGTGCCAGTAGAGTCGACAGGGAGAGAGGCAATGAGCAGTTCTTC.